What follows are 20 T cell receptor beta chains derived from one specimen sequenced in a study of shared clonotypes between healthy human individuals. TCRdb keeps only in-frame clones here, not all; method: immunoSEQ multiplex PCR. This sample has around 2,000,000 clones, with about 95% found just once. CD45RO-negative, CCR7-positively selected cells formed the naive CD8 fraction, excluding terminally differentiated effector memory CD45RA+ cells. The material sequenced was naive CD8+ T cells sorted from blood. All receptors derive from a man younger than 35 in good health.

V usage is TRBV6-1 and J usage is TRBJ1-4, with unresolved D. Deletions cut 1 base from V and 1 base from J, with 7 bases between. CDR3 length: 15 residues. CDR1 and CDR2 (germline): MNHNS, SASEGT. The CDR3 DNA follows: TGTGCCAGCAGTGAAGTATGGGGAACTAATGAAAAACTGTTTTTT. Residues: CASSEVWGTNEKLFF.

CDR3 sequence: CASSEAGPRGQSNQPQHF. CDR3 DNA sequence: TGTGCCAGCAGTGAAGCCGGCCCCAGGGGGCAAAGCAATCAGCCCCAGCATTTT. This rearrangement joins TRBV6-1 to TRBJ1-5; 8 bases align to TRBD1. This CDR3 has 18 residues. Germline values: CDR1 MNHNS, CDR2 SASEGT. The V and J ends lost 0 bases and 1 base, in that order; junction bases with no gene match: 8.

V is TRBV9 and J is TRBJ1-1; no reliable D call. Germline CDR1 SGDLS, CDR2 YYNGEE. V was clipped by 0 bases and J by 5 bases, with 11 bases between them. The CDR3 consists of 14 residues. The CDR3 DNA reads TGTGCCAGCAGCGTAGTGGTAGGGATTACTGAAGCTTTCTTT. Its protein product is CASSVVVGITEAFF.

The count of this clone is one. J is TRBJ2-7 and V is TRBV27; either TRBD1 or TRBD2 may fit D (5 bases each). Trimming took off 6 bases at V and 1 base at J, with 16 bases between the two ends. CDR3 length: 15 residues. Germline lookup yields CDR1 MNHEY and CDR2 SMNVEV (reference sequence). CDR3 in DNA: TGTGCCAGCAGCCACTCCGGGACGGGATCCTACGAGCAGTACTTC. Amino acids: CASSHSGTGSYEQYF.

The rearrangement joins TRBV28 to TRBJ2-1; D unresolved. The CDR3 spans 11 residues. Trimming removed 5 bases at V and 5 bases at J, with 4 bases between. Germline CDR1 reads MDHEN; CDR2 reads SYDVKM. CDR3 DNA: TGTGCCAGCAGTGCGGACAATGAGCAGTTCTTC. This gives the protein CASSADNEQFF.

This chain joins TRBV9 and TRBJ2-7; 11 bases are shared with TRBD2. J gave up 7 bases and V 3 bases, and 9 bases lay outside the gene matches. Germline assignment: CDR1 SGDLS and CDR2 YYNGEE. The CDR3 totals 15 residues. CDR3 residues: CASSEGLAARGEQYF. As DNA, the CDR3 is TGTGCCAGCAGCGAGGGACTAGCGGCGCGAGGGGAGCAGTACTTC.

The gene calls are TRBV6-1 and TRBJ1-5, with a weak D call TRBD1 (6 bases). CDR3 length: 15 amino acids. The ends were cut back, 2 bases at V and 5 bases at J, with 13 bases in the middle. Germline V gene sequence: CDR1 MNHNS, CDR2 SASEGT. The CDR3 sequence is CASSELRGYDQPQHF. As DNA, the CDR3 is TGTGCCAGCAGTGAATTAAGGGGGTATGATCAGCCCCAGCATTTT.

Comments on this clone: Distinct nucleotide sequences in the sample also encode this CDR3. The rearrangement joins TRBV28 to TRBJ2-7, with 8 positions matching TRBD1. The CDR3 sequence is 13 residues long. J gave up 4 bases and V 7 bases, and 6 bases lay outside the gene matches. Germline V lookup: CDR1 MDHEN, CDR2 SYDVKM. CDR3 sequence reads: CASTLDRGYEQYF. The DNA of the CDR3 is TGTGCCAGCACCCTCGACAGGGGATACGAGCAGTACTTC.

This rearrangement joins TRBV7-8 to TRBJ1-1; D ambiguous. Germline V lookup: CDR1 SGHVS, CDR2 FQNEAQ. Trimming removed 1 base from V and 1 base from J, with 16 bases in between. This CDR3 is 17 amino acids long. The CDR3 reads CASSLVWVRGTNTEAFF. For the CDR3, the DNA is TGTGCCAGCAGCTTAGTATGGGTGCGGGGAACGAACACTGAAGCTTTCTTT.

This chain connects TRBV29-1 to TRBJ1-1; no clear D gene. The V end lost 4 bases, the J end lost 10 bases, and 4 bases lay between the germline ends. From germline, CDR1 is SQVTM and CDR2 ANQGSEA. The CDR3 loop spans 8 amino acids. The CDR3 coding sequence is TGCAGCGTTGGGGCAGCTTTCTTT. This gives the protein CSVGAAFF.

This rearrangement joins TRBV25-1 to TRBJ2-5, with TRBD1 as a possible D gene (8 bases). Germline V gene lookup returns CDR1 MGHDK and CDR2 SYGVNS. The CDR3 contains 14 residues. Trimming shortened V by 7 bases and J by 4 bases, and 16 bases separated the two germline ends. CDR3 region: CASTTGGGGETQYF. The CDR3 bases are TGTGCCAGCACCACAGGGGGGGGTGGAGAGACCCAGTACTTC. Full variable domain (rest looked up from reference TRBV25-1 and TRBJ2-5): EADIYQTPRYLVIGTGKKITLECSQTMGHDKMYWYQQDPGMELHLIHYSYGVNSTEKGDLSSESTVSRIRTEHFPLTLESARPSHTSQYLCASTTGGGGETQYFGPGTRLLVL.

Points on this clone: Other DNA sequences in this specimen translate into the identical CDR3. The rearrangement uses TRBV5-1 and TRBJ2-7, with D perhaps TRBD1 or TRBD2 (5 bases each). The CDR3 is 14 residues long. In germline, CDR1 is SGHRS, CDR2 YFSETQ. V lost 2 bases and J lost 1, with 10 bases in between. CDR3 bases: TGCGCCAGCAGCTTCGGGACGGGGTCCTACGAGCAGTACTTC. It is translated as CASSFGTGSYEQYF.

The chain is built from TRBV28 and TRBJ2-5; D uncertain. CDR3 length equals 12 residues. The V end was cut by 0 bases, the J end by 11 bases, with 10 bases between. Germline V gene lookup returns CDR1 MDHEN and CDR2 SYDVKM. The CDR3 DNA sequence: TGTGCCAGCAGTTTATGGCCGAAAGAGCAGTACTTC. This translates into CASSLWPKEQYF. The whole variable domain, remainder taken from reference TRBV28 and TRBJ2-5, is DVKVTQSSRYLVKRTGEKVFLECVQDMDHENMFWYRQDPGLGLRLIYFSYDVKMKEKGDIPEGYSVSREKKERFSLILESASTNQTSMYLCASSLWPKEQYFGPGTRLLVL.

This rearrangement joins TRBV4-1 to TRBJ2-5, with 10 bases aligning to TRBD2. Germline V gives CDR1 MGHRA, CDR2 YSYEKL. V trimming: 3 bases; J trimming: 3 bases; junction bases outside the gene matches: 4. CDR3 length: 15 residues. CDR3 residues: CASSQVSGGKETQYF. DNA for the CDR3: TGCGCCAGCAGCCAGGTTAGCGGGGGGAAAGAGACCCAGTACTTC.

The chain couples TRBV10-1 to TRBJ2-7; D unclear. The germline V and J ends were trimmed by 0 bases and 6 bases, with 6 bases remaining between them. This CDR3 comprises 12 residues. Germline CDR1 reads WNHNN; CDR2 reads SYGVQD (reference sequence). The CDR3 reads CASSESGSEQYF. CDR3 DNA sequence: TGCGCCAGCAGTGAGTCAGGGTCCGAGCAGTACTTC.

V is TRBV14 and J is TRBJ2-7; possible D gene TRBD2, 5 bases. Looked up from germline, CDR1 is SGHDN and CDR2 is FVKESK. Trimming removed 1 base from V and 3 bases from J, with 13 bases in between. The CDR3 contains 15 residues. As DNA, the CDR3 is TGTGCCAGCAGCCAAGTTCCGGGATATCTCTACGAGCAGTACTTC. Translating gives CASSQVPGYLYEQYF.

This sequence joins TRBV4-3 and TRBJ1-2, with a weak D call TRBD1 (6 bases). CDR1 LGHNA and CDR2 YSLEER come from the germline V gene. The CDR3 extends over 14 amino acids. Trimming cost V 1 base and J 8 bases, with 14 bases left between them. CDR3 bases: TGCGCCAGCAGCCAAGGAGAGGGGGTCTGGGGCTACACCTTC. It is translated as CASSQGEGVWGYTF.

J is TRBJ2-7 and V is TRBV11-2; D unclear. From germline, CDR1 is SGHAT and CDR2 FQNNGV. V dropped 7 bases and J dropped 0 bases, with 10 bases sitting between them. This CDR3 comprises 13 residues. The CDR3 spells CASTIDTSYEQYF. The DNA for the CDR3 is TGTGCCAGCACCATTGACACCTCCTACGAGCAGTACTTC.

This chain links TRBV4-1 with TRBJ1-2; tentatively, D is TRBD1 (6 bases). Germline CDR1 MGHRA, CDR2 YSYEKL. V was clipped by 1 base and J by 4 bases, with 13 bases between them. This CDR3 has 15 residues. In nucleotides, the CDR3 is TGCGCCAGCAGCCAAGGGCGGGGGGCAAGCTATGGCTACACCTTC. Translation gives CASSQGRGASYGYTF.

This clone was detected once. V usage is TRBV4-1 and J usage is TRBJ1-4, with a tentative D call TRBD1 (5 bases). Trimming took 3 bases from V and 4 from J, leaving 9 bases between them. Germline V gene sequence: CDR1 MGHRA, CDR2 YSYEKL. There are 14 residues in the CDR3. CDR3 region: CASSQRQNNEKLFF. As DNA, the CDR3 is TGCGCCAGCAGCCAGAGACAGAATAATGAAAAACTGTTTTTT.